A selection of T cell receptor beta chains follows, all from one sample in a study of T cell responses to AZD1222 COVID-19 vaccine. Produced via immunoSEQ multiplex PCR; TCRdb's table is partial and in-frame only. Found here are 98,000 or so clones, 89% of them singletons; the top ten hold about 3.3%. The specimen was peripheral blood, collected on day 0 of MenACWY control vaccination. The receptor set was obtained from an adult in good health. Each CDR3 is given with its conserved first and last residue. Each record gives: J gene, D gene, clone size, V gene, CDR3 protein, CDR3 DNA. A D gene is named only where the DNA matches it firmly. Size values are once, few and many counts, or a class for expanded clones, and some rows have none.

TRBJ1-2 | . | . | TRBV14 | CASSPRITAYGYTF | TGTGCCAGCAGCCCGAGGATTACCGCCTATGGCTACACCTTC
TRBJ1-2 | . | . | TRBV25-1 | CASSDYYGYTF | TGTGCCAGCAGTGATTACTATGGCTACACCTTC
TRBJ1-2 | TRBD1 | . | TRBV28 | CASSLGSGGRSYGYTF | TGTGCCAGCAGTCTCGGTTCAGGGGGTCGGTCCTATGGCTACACCTTC
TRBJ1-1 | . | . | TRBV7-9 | CASSFSGYFEAFF | TGTGCCAGCAGCTTTTCTGGATATTTTGAAGCTTTCTTT
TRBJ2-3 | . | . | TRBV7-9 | CASSSLTSSDTQYF | TGTGCCAGCAGCTCTCTGACTAGTTCAGATACGCAGTATTTT
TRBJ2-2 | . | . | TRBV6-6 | CASSSRLDGGELFF | TGTGCCAGCAGTAGTCGACTAGACGGCGGGGAGCTGTTTTTT
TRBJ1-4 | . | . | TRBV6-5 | CASSYQGTNEKLFF | TGTGCCAGCAGTTACCAGGGGACGAATGAAAAACTGTTTTTT
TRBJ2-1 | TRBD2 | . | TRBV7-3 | CASSYTGTSGYNEQFF | TGTGCCAGCAGCTATACCGGGACTAGCGGGTACAATGAGCAGTTCTTC
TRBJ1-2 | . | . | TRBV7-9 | CASSLDAINYGYTF | TGTGCCAGCAGCTTAGACGCCATTAACTATGGCTACACCTTC
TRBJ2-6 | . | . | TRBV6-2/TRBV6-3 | CASTPRGSPFSGANVLTF | TGTGCCAGCACCCCACGGGGTAGCCCCTTCTCTGGGGCCAACGTCCTGACTTTC
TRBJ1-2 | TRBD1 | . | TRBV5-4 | CASSLGDRVPHGYTF | TGTGCCAGCAGCTTGGGGGACAGGGTCCCACATGGCTACACCTTC
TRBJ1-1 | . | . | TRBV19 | CASSIEGGTEAFF | TGTGCCAGTAGTATCGAGGGGGGCACTGAAGCTTTCTTT
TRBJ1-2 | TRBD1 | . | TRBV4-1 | CASSQDLGQSGYTF | TGCGCCAGCAGCCAAGATCTGGGACAGAGTGGCTACACCTTC
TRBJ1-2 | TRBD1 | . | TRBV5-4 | CASSLQGANYGYTF | TGTGCCAGCAGCTTGCAGGGGGCAAACTATGGCTACACCTTC
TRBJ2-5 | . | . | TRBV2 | CASSEFGFSTSGTQYF | TGTGCCAGCAGTGAGTTCGGTTTCAGCACTTCGGGGACCCAGTACTTC
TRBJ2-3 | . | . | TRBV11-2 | CASSFTGTYTDTQYF | TGTGCCAGCAGCTTTACCGGGACTTACACAGATACGCAGTATTTT
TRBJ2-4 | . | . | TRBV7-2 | CASSSPSSSSVQNIQYF | TGTGCCAGCAGCTCCCCATCCTCTTCCAGCGTCCAAAACATTCAGTACTTC
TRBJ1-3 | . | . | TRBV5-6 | CASSSLLGSYSGNTIYF | TGTGCCAGCAGCTCCCTTTTAGGGTCTTACTCTGGAAACACCATATATTTT
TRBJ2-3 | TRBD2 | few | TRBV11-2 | CASSLLSGGAADTQYF | TGTGCCAGCAGCCTCCTTAGCGGGGGGGCGGCAGATACGCAGTATTTT
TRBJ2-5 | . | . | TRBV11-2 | CASSPGPAKETQYF | TGTGCCAGCAGCCCGGGTCCGGCAAAAGAGACCCAGTACTTC
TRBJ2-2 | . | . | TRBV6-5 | CASSAGGSGELFF | TGTGCCAGCAGCGCAGGGGGGTCGGGGGAGCTGTTTTTT
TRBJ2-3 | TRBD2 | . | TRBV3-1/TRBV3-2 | CASSQDVSSGGALDTQYF | TGTGCCAGCAGCCAAGACGTGTCTAGCGGGGGGGCCTTAGATACGCAGTATTTT
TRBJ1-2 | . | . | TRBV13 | CASSQEGRGANYGYTF | TGTGCCAGCAGCCAGGAGGGTAGGGGCGCAAACTATGGCTACACCTTC
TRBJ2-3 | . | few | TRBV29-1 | CSVEPHSTDTQYF | TGCAGCGTTGAGCCGCATTCCACAGATACGCAGTATTTT
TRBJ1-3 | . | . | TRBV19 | CASSIHQGSAGNTIYF | TGTGCCAGTAGTATTCATCAGGGCAGCGCTGGAAACACCATATATTTT
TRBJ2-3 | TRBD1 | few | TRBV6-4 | CASSDGTGADTQYF | TGTGCCAGCAGTGACGGGACAGGGGCAGATACGCAGTATTTT
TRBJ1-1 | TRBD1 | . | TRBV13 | CASSLPPDRGTEAFF | TGTGCCAGCAGCCTCCCCCCCGACAGGGGCACTGAAGCTTTCTTT
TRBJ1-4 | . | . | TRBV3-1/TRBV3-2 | CASSQGPTRKLFF | TGTGCCAGCAGCCAGGGACCTACGCGGAAACTGTTTTTT
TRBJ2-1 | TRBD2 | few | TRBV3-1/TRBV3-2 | CASSQVTGGGTYNEQFF | TGTGCCAGCAGCCAAGTGACGGGCGGGGGTACCTACAATGAGCAGTTCTTC
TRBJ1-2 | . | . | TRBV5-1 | CASSQDGNYGYTF | TGCGCCAGCAGCCAGGACGGGAACTATGGCTACACCTTC
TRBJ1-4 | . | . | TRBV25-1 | CASKRAANEKLFF | TGTGCCAGCAAGAGGGCGGCGAATGAAAAACTGTTTTTT
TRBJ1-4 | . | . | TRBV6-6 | CASSHQTVPGEKLFF | TGTGCCAGCAGTCACCAGACCGTTCCAGGTGAAAAACTGTTTTTT
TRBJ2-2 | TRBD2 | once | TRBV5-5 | CASSLDGGLVAGELFF | TGTGCCAGCAGCTTGGACGGCGGACTAGTCGCCGGGGAGCTGTTTTTT
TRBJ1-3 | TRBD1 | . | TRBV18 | CASSPGTGSSGNTIYF | TGTGCCAGCTCACCCGGGACAGGGTCCTCTGGAAACACCATATATTTT
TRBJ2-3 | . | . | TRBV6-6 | CASSRSSQGTDTQYF | TGTGCCAGCAGTAGGTCATCACAGGGCACAGATACGCAGTATTTT
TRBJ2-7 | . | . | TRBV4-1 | CASSQDPAGRTYEQYF | TGCGCCAGCAGCCAAGATCCAGCGGGCCGAACCTACGAGCAGTACTTC
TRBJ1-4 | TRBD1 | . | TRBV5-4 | CASSPGQGGGKLFF | TGTGCCAGCAGCCCGGGACAGGGGGGCGGAAAACTGTTTTTT
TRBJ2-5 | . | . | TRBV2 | CASSDRQGGGETQYF | TGTGCCAGCAGTGACAGGCAGGGAGGGGGAGAGACCCAGTACTTC
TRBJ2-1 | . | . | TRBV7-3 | CASSLQGTVLAEQFF | TGTGCCAGCAGCCTACAAGGGACGGTACTCGCTGAGCAGTTCTTC
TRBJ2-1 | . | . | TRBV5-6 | CASSLGAGHNNEQFF | TGTGCCAGCAGCTTGGGAGCGGGTCATAACAATGAGCAGTTCTTC
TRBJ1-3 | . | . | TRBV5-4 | CASTTPPRRSLSGNTIYF | TGTGCCAGCACTACCCCTCCCCGACGTTCCCTCTCTGGAAACACCATATATTTT
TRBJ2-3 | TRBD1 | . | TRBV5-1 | CASRSVNRGQGTDTQYF | TGCGCCAGCAGATCGGTAAATAGGGGACAGGGCACAGATACGCAGTATTTT
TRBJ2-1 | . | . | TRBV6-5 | CASRRDSPSYNEQFF | TGTGCCAGCAGGAGGGACTCCCCCTCCTACAATGAGCAGTTCTTC
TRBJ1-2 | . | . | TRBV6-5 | CASALERAVYGYTF | TGTGCCAGCGCGCTAGAGAGGGCTGTCTATGGCTACACCTTC
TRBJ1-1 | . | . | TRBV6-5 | CASKQGYTEAFF | TGTGCCAGCAAACAGGGATACACTGAAGCTTTCTTT
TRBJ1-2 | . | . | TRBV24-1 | CATSDGGPYGYTF | TGTGCCACCAGTGACGGTGGGCCCTATGGCTACACCTTC
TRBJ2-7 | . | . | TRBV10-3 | CATNPAGVSEQYF | TGTGCCACCAATCCTGCAGGGGTGAGCGAGCAGTACTTC
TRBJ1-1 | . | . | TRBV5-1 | CASSWVDAANTEAFF | TGCGCCAGCAGCTGGGTGGACGCTGCGAACACTGAAGCTTTCTTT
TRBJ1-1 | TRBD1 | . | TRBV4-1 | CASSQTGGNTEAFF | TGCGCCAGCAGCCAGACAGGGGGCAACACTGAAGCTTTCTTT
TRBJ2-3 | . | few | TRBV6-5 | CASSLGQSVDTQYF | TGTGCCAGCAGCCTGGGCCAGTCCGTGGATACGCAGTATTTT
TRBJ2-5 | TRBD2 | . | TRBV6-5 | CASSLAGGRRETQYF | TGTGCCAGCAGTTTAGCGGGGGGGCGCCGAGAGACCCAGTACTTC
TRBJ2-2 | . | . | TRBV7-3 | CASSLTGATSTGELFF | TGTGCCAGCAGCTTAACGGGGGCGACTTCCACCGGGGAGCTGTTTTTT
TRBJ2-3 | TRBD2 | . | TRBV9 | CASSVERIAGLTVRDTQYF | TGTGCCAGCAGCGTAGAGAGGATAGCGGGGTTGACGGTAAGAGATACGCAGTATTTT
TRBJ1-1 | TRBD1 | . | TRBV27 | CASGRQGLDTEAFF | TGTGCCAGCGGCCGACAGGGCTTGGACACTGAAGCTTTCTTT